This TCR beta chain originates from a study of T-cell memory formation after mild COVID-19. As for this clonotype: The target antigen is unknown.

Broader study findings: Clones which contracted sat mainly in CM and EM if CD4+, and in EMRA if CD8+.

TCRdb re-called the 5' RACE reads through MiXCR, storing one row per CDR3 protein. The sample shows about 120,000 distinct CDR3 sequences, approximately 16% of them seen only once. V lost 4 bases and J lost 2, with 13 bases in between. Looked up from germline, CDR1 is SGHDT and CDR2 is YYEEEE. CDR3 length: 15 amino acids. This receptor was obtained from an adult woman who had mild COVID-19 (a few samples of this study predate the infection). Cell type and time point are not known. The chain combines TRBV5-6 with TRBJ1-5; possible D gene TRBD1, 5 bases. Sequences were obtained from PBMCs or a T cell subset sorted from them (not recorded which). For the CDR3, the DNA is TGTGCCAGCAGCCACGGGACGGGGCGCAATCAGCCCCAGCATTTT. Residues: CASSHGTGRNQPQHF. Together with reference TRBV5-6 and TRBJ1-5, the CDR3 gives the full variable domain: DAGVTQSPTHLIKTRGQQVTLRCSPKSGHDTVSWYQQALGQGPQFIFQYYEEEERQRGNFPDRFSGHQFPNYSSELNVNALLLGDSALYLCASSHGTGRNQPQHFGDGTRLSIL.